Listed here are 18 T cell receptor beta chains from one sample, sequenced in a study of PD-1 blockade in classical Hodgkin lymphoma. Noted time point: cycle 4 day 1 (C4D1), after 6 weeks of nivolumab. Relapse after autologous stem cell transplantation occurred in every patient, and brentuximab vedotin exposure varied. Clones were sequenced by immunoSEQ multiplex PCR, and TCRdb holds only the in-frame ones, with some missing. Seen here are some 28,000 clones, roughly four fifths observed once, and the top ten hold approximately 17%. The sequenced sample was peripheral blood mononuclear cells (PBMCs), obtained before the fourth cycle of nivolumab. The receptors were gathered from a human donor with classical Hodgkin lymphoma.

J is TRBJ1-2 and V is TRBV30; no firm D call. Germline values: CDR1 GTSNPN, CDR2 SVGIG (reference sequence). The CDR3 is made up of 13 amino acids. The ends were cut back, 2 bases at V and 1 base at J, with 8 bases in the middle. As DNA, the CDR3 is TGTGCCTGGAGTTACGGGCTTAACTATGGCTACACCTTC. Amino acids: CAWSYGLNYGYTF. Supplemented by reference TRBV30 and TRBJ1-2, the full variable domain reads SQTIHQWPATLVQPVGSPLSLECTVEGTSNPNLYWYRQAAGRGLQLLFYSVGIGQISSEVPQNLSASRPQDRQFILSSKKLLLSDSGFYLCAWSYGLNYGYTFGSGTRLTVV.

The chain has TRBV6-5 and TRBJ2-1; D unresolved. The CDR3 is 13 residues long. Looked up from germline, CDR1 is MNHEY and CDR2 is SVGAGI. V was shortened by 8 bases and J by 7 bases, with 15 bases between the two germline ends. CDR3 DNA sequence: TGTGCCAGCCACTCTCCAGTAAGGAATGAGCAGTTCTTC. Its protein product is CASHSPVRNEQFF.

This clone turned up a few times. CDR3 DNA: TGTGCCAGCAAACAGGGGAATTCACCCCTCCACTTT. Translating it yields CASKQGNSPLHF. The genes are TRBV28 and TRBJ1-6, with TRBD1 identical over 7 bases. Germline trimming cut 7 bases from V and 7 bases from J; bases unmatched to any gene: 1. CDR1 is MDHEN, CDR2 SYDVKM, per germline. CDR3 length equals 12 residues.

The chain has TRBV6-1 and TRBJ2-3, with D unresolved. V was cut by 7 bases and J by 7 bases, with 21 bases left in between. The CDR3 has 15 amino acids. Germline assignment: CDR1 MNHNS and CDR2 SASEGT. The CDR3 coding sequence is TGTGCCAGCATTTCCCTCGGGTGGTACCAGAATACGCAGTATTTT. It specifies CASISLGWYQNTQYF.

This clone was seen once. V usage is TRBV11-2 and J usage is TRBJ2-3, with TRBD2 identical over 7 bases. Per germline, CDR1 SGHAT and CDR2 FQNNGV. The CDR3 has 17 amino acids. The trim removed 5 bases at V and 5 bases at J, leaving 16 bases unmatched. As DNA, the CDR3 is TGTGCCAGCAGCCAAGTCGCGGCTAGCGGAGGGGAAGATACGCAGTATTTT. This codes for CASSQVAASGGEDTQYF.

V gene TRBV5-4 combines with J gene TRBJ1-2; the D is unclear. The V and J ends lost 0 bases and 2 bases respectively, with 11 bases between them. CDR1 and CDR2 from the germline V gene are SGHNT and YYREEE (reference sequence). This CDR3 spans 15 amino acids. The CDR3 region is CASSLDAALNYGYTF. The CDR3 DNA reads TGTGCCAGCAGCTTGGATGCAGCCTTGAACTATGGCTACACCTTC. Full variable domain (outside the CDR3, taken from reference TRBV5-4 and TRBJ1-2): ETGVTQSPTHLIKTRGQQVTLRCSSQSGHNTVSWYQQALGQGPQFIFQYYREEENGRGNFPPRFSGLQFPNYSSELNVNALELDDSALYLCASSLDAALNYGYTFGSGTRLTVV.

The V call is TRBV27, the J call TRBJ2-1, with unresolved D. Germline assignment: CDR1 MNHEY and CDR2 SMNVEV (reference sequence). Deletions cut 9 bases from V and 5 bases from J, with 14 bases between. The CDR3 loop spans 13 amino acids. The DNA of the CDR3 is TGTGCCAGTCGGATGTCTCCTAACAATGAGCAGTTCTTC. Amino acids: CASRMSPNNEQFF.

Here the CDR3 reads CASGTGEMDTEAFF. DNA for the CDR3: TGTGCTAGTGGGACAGGAGAAATGGACACTGAAGCTTTCTTT. The V and J genes are TRBV12-5 and TRBJ1-1; D might be TRBD1 (6 bases). The V and J ends lost 6 bases and 3 bases respectively, with 14 bases between them. The CDR3 contains 14 residues. CDR1 is LGHNT, CDR2 FRNRAP, per germline.

This clone came up a few times. The chain uses TRBV6-1 and TRBJ2-5; D possibly corresponds to TRBD2 (6 bases). Trimming pared 1 base from V and 0 bases from J, leaving 12 bases between. This CDR3 is built from 16 residues. Germline CDR1 is MNHNS and CDR2 is SASEGT. CDR3 amino acids: CASSEVTSLYQETQYF. In DNA form, the CDR3 reads TGTGCCAGCAGTGAAGTCACTAGCCTGTACCAAGAGACCCAGTACTTC.

The chain carries TRBV10-3 and TRBJ2-3; possibly TRBD1 for D (7 bases). V lost 8 bases to trimming and J lost 3 bases, with 15 bases between them. The CDR3 has 14 amino acids. Per germline, CDR1 ENHRY and CDR2 SYGVKD. CDR3 in amino acids: CAIRETGWTDTQYF. The CDR3 DNA is TGTGCCATCCGGGAGACAGGGTGGACAGATACGCAGTATTTT.

The rearrangement uses TRBV6-5 and TRBJ2-2; maybe TRBD1 (6 bases). This CDR3 contains 14 residues. The V gene lost 5 bases and the J gene lost 3 bases, with 10 bases spanning the gap. Germline CDR1 is MNHEY and CDR2 is SVGAGI. CDR3 coding DNA: TGTGCCAGCAGTGAATACAGGGACACCGGGGAGCTGTTTTTT. Translated: CASSEYRDTGELFF.

The chain employs TRBV7-2 and TRBJ2-5; TRBD2 matches 7 bases. V lost 4 bases to trimming and J lost 2 bases; unmatched junction nucleotides: 10. The CDR3 loop spans 16 amino acids. Germline CDR1 and CDR2: SGHTA and FQGNSA. CDR3 nucleotide sequence: TGTGCCAGCAGCTCCCTCGGGGGGACCATACAAGAGACCCAGTACTTC. Its translation is CASSSLGGTIQETQYF.

The chain combines TRBV5-6 with TRBJ1-4, with a possible D match to TRBD1 (5 bases). Trimming removed 1 base at V and 1 base at J, with 5 bases between. This CDR3 is 14 amino acids long. Germline loops: CDR1 SGHDT, CDR2 YYEEEE. The chain's CDR3 is CASSLQGTNEKLFF. CDR3 DNA sequence: TGTGCCAGCAGCTTGCAGGGAACTAATGAAAAACTGTTTTTT.

The chain recombines TRBV7-8 with TRBJ1-5; D might be TRBD1 (5 bases). Germline assignment: CDR1 SGHVS and CDR2 FQNEAQ. V was clipped by 5 bases and J by 8 bases, with 19 bases between them. This CDR3 has 15 amino acids. CDR3 nucleotide sequence: TGTGCCAGCAGCGCGGGACCGGGAGGAGGGAAGCCCCAGCATTTT. Protein: CASSAGPGGGKPQHF.

The chain joins TRBV9 to TRBJ1-2; D gene uncertain. The germline gives CDR1 SGDLS, CDR2 YYNGEE. The V end was cut by 3 bases, the J end by 8 bases, with 20 bases between. This CDR3 comprises 15 residues. The CDR3 DNA sequence: TGTGCCAGCAGCGGTGAAGAAACAACGCGGCGCGGCTACACCTTC. This codes for CASSGEETTRRGYTF.

The gene calls are TRBV6-5 and TRBJ2-7; 9 positions match TRBD1. CDR3 length: 15 residues. The germline V gene encodes CDR1 MNHEY and CDR2 SVGAGI. After removal of 3 bases from V and 1 base from J, the junction contained 4 bases not matched to a gene. The CDR3: CASSYGGTGSYEQYF. As DNA, the CDR3 is TGTGCCAGCAGTTATGGCGGGACAGGGTCCTACGAGCAGTACTTC.

In its sample, this clone was seen once. The V call is TRBV9, the J call TRBJ1-4; no definite D call. Trimming cost V 2 bases and J 6 bases, with 11 bases left between them. Germline CDR1 and CDR2: SGDLS and YYNGEE. The CDR3 covers 14 residues. CDR3 sequence (DNA): TGTGCCAGCAGCGTCGGGGTTCAGCATGAAAAACTGTTTTTT. Amino acid sequence: CASSVGVQHEKLFF.

This clone was seen only a few times. The rearrangement uses TRBV18 and TRBJ1-3; a weak D match, TRBD1 (5 bases). Germline V gene data show CDR1 as KGHSH and CDR2 as LQKENI. The V end was cut by 3 bases, the J end by 2 bases, with 11 bases between. CDR3 length: 15 amino acids. The DNA of the CDR3 is TGTGCCAGCTCACCCTCCGGGACGGCTGGAAACACCATATATTTT. This encodes CASSPSGTAGNTIYF.